Listed here is a single TCR beta chain. Its specificity is unknown. These data are taken from a study of T cells in localized non-small cell lung cancer. Clones were read by immunoSEQ multiplex PCR, and TCRdb kept only the in-frame ones, dropping some. The sample holds tens of thousands of clones; approximately 80% are singletons and the top ten take roughly 9.8%. The V and J ends lost 7 bases and 2 bases respectively, with 9 bases between them. The CDR3 extends over 13 amino acids. Germline CDR1 is SGHNT and CDR2 is YYREEE (reference sequence). Study outcomes and limitations: There were a median roughly 61 of the top 100 tumor clones appearing in adjacent lung. Density of T cells in blood, when higher, went with longer overall survival. Uninvolved neighboring lung showed the greatest T cell clonality, exceeding tumor.

The J gene is TRBJ2-2, the V gene TRBV5-4; tentative D call: TRBD2 (5 bases). The material was peripheral blood, obtained before any cancer treatment. The clonotype originates from a female donor older than 55 with stage I lung adenocarcinoma. The CDR3 bases are TGTGCCAGCTCCAGCGGAAACACCGGGGAGCTGTTTTTT. The encoded protein is CASSSGNTGELFF.